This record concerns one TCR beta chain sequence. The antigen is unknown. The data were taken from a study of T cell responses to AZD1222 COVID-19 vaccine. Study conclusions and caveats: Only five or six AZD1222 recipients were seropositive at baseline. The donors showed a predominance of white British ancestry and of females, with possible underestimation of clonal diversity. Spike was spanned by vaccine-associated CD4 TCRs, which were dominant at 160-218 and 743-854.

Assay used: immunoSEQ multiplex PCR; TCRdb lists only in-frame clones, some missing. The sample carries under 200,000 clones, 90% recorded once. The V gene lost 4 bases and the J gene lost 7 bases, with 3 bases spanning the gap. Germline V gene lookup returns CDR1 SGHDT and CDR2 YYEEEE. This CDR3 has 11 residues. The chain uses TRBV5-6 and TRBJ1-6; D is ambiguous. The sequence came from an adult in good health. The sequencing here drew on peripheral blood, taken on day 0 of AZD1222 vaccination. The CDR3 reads CASSRNSPLHF. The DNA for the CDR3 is TGTGCCAGCAGCCGGAATTCACCCCTCCACTTT.